A single TCR beta chain is shown here with its context. The donors were part of the roughly 120-subject validation cohort, which stood apart from the roughly 700-subject first cohort. Only in-frame clones appear in the TCRdb table, and some are missing; sequencing was by immunoSEQ multiplex PCR. The top ten clones hold approximately 2% of a sample with about 150,000 clones, roughly 84% of them seen once. The CDR3 extends over 14 amino acids. V was trimmed by 4 bases and J by 8 bases, leaving 17 bases between them. From germline, CDR1 is MDHEN and CDR2 SYDVKM. These data come from a study of cytomegalovirus exposure and HLA in healthy donors.

Sequenced: PBMCs. The source of this sequence is a human donor in good health. The chain links TRBV28 to TRBJ1-1; D is unclear. The CDR3 DNA follows: TGTGCCAGCAGTTCCCCGATAAGACCGGAGGAAGCTTTCTTT. Its translation is CASSSPIRPEEAFF. Drawing the rest from reference TRBV28 and TRBJ1-1, the complete variable domain is DVKVTQSSRYLVKRTGEKVFLECVQDMDHENMFWYRQDPGLGLRLIYFSYDVKMKEKGDIPEGYSVSREKKERFSLILESASTNQTSMYLCASSSPIRPEEAFFGQGTRLTVV.